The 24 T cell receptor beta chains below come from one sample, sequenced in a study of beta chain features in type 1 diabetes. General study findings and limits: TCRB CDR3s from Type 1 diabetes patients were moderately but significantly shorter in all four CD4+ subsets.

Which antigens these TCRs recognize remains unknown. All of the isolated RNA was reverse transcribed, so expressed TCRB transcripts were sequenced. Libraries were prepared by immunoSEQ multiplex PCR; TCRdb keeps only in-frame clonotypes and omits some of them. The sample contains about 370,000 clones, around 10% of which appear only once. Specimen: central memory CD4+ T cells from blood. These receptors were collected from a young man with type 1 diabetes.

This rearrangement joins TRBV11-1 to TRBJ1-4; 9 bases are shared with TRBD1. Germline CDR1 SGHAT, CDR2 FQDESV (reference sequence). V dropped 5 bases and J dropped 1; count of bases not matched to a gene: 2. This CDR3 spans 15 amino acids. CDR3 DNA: TGTGCCAGCAGCGGGACAGGGCAAACTAATGAAAAACTGTTTTTT. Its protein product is CASSGTGQTNEKLFF.

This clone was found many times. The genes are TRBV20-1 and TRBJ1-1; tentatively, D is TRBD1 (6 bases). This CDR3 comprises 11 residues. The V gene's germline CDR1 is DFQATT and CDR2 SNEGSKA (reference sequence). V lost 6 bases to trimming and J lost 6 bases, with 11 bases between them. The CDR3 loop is CSAGPGAEAFF. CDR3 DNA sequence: TGCAGTGCCGGCCCAGGGGCTGAAGCTTTCTTT.

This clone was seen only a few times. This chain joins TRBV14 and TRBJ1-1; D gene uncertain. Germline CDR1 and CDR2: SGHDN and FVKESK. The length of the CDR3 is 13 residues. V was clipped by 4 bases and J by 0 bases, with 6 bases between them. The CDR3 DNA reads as TGTGCCAGCAGCCCTTATGTGAACACTGAAGCTTTCTTT. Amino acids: CASSPYVNTEAFF.

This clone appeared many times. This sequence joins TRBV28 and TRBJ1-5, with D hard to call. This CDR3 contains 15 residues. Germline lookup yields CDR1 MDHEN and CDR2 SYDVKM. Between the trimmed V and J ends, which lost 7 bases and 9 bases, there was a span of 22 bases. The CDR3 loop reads CASTHHRSSPRPQHF. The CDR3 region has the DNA TGTGCCAGCACCCATCATCGGAGCTCCCCACGGCCCCAGCATTTT.

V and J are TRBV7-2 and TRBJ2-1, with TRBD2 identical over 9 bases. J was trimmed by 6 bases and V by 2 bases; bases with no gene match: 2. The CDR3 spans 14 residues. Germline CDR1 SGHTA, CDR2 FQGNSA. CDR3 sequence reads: CASSLLAGSNEQFF. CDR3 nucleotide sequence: TGTGCCAGCAGCTTACTAGCGGGATCCAATGAGCAGTTCTTC.

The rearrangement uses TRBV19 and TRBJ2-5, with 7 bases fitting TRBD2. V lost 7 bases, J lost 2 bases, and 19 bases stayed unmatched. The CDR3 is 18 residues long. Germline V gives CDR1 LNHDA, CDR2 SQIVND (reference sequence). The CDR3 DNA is TGTGCCAGTACCGATCAGCCCGGGACTATTATTCCACAAGAGACCCAGTACTTC. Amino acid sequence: CASTDQPGTIIPQETQYF.

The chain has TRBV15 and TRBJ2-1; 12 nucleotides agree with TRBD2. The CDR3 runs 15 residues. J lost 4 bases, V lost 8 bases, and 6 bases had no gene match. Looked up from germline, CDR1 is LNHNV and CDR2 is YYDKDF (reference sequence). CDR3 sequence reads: CATASGRVAYNEQFF. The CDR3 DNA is TGTGCCACCGCTAGCGGGAGGGTTGCGTACAATGAGCAGTTCTTC.

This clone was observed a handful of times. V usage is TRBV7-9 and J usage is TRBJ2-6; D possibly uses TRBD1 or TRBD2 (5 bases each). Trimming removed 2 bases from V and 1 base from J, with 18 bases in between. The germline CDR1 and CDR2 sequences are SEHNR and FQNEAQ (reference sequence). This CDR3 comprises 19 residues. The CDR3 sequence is CASSLRGGLPDSGANVLTF. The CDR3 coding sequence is TGTGCCAGCAGCTTACGGGGCGGTCTCCCAGATTCTGGGGCCAACGTCCTGACTTTC.

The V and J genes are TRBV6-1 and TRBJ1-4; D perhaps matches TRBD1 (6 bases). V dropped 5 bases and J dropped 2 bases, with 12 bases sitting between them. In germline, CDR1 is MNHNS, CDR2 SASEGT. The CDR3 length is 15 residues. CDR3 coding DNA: TGTGCCAGCAGTTTACAGGGATCGACTAATGAAAAACTGTTTTTT. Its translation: CASSLQGSTNEKLFF.

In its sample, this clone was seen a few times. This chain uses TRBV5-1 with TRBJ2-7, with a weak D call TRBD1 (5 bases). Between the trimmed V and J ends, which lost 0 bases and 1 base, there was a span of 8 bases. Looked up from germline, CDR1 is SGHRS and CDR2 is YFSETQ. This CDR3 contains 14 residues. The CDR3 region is CASSLEDISYEQYF. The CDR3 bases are TGCGCCAGCAGCTTGGAGGACATTTCCTACGAGCAGTACTTC.

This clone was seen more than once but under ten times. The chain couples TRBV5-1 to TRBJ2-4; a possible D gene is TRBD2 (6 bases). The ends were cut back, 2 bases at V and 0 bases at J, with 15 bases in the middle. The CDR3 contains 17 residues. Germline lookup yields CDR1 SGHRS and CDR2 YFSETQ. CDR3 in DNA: TGCGCCAGCAGCTTCAATCCGACGGGGGTAGCCAAAAACATTCAGTACTTC. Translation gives CASSFNPTGVAKNIQYF.

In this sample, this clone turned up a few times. In DNA form, the CDR3 reads TGCGCCAGCAGCTTGGGTAGTAGCGGGCCCTACAATGAGCAGTTCTTC. This codes for CASSLGSSGPYNEQFF. The chain employs TRBV5-1 and TRBJ2-1, with 7 bases matching TRBD2. Looked up from germline, CDR1 is SGHRS and CDR2 is YFSETQ. The CDR3 spans 16 residues. Germline trimming cut 0 bases from V and 2 bases from J; bases unmatched to any gene: 5. Full variable domain (remainder filled in from reference TRBV5-1 and TRBJ2-1): KAGVTQTPRYLIKTRGQQVTLSCSPISGHRSVSWYQQTPGQGLQFLFEYFSETQRNKGNFPGRFSGRQFSNSRSEMNVSTLELGDSALYLCASSLGSSGPYNEQFFGPGTRLTVL.

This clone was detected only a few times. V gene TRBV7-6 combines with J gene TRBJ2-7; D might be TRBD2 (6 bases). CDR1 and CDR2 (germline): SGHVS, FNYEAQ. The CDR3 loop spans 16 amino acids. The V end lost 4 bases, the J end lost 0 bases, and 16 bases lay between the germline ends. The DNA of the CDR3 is TGTGCCAGCAGCTCACCCCGGGGGACTTACTCCTACGAGCAGTACTTC. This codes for CASSSPRGTYSYEQYF.

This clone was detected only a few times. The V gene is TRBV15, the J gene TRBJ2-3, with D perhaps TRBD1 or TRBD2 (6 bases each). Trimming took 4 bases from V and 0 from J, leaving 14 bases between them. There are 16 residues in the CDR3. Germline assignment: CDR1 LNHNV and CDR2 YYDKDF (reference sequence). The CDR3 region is CATSIGGGTSTDTQYF. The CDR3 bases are TGTGCCACCAGCATCGGTGGCGGGACAAGCACAGATACGCAGTATTTT. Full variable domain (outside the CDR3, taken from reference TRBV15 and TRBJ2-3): DAMVIQNPRYQVTQFGKPVTLSCSQTLNHNVMYWYQQKSSQAPKLLFHYYDKDFNNEADTPDNFQSRRPNTSFCFLDIRSPGLGDTAMYLCATSIGGGTSTDTQYFGPGTRLTVL.

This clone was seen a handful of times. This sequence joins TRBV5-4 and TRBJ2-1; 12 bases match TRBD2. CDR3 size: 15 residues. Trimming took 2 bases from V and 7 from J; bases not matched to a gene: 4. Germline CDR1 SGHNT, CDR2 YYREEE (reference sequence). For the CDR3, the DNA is TGTGCCAGCAGCTTAGTGACTAGCGGGAGTAATGAGCAGTTCTTC. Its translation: CASSLVTSGSNEQFF. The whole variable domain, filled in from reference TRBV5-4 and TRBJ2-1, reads ETGVTQSPTHLIKTRGQQVTLRCSSQSGHNTVSWYQQALGQGPQFIFQYYREEENGRGNFPPRFSGLQFPNYSSELNVNALELDDSALYLCASSLVTSGSNEQFFGPGTRLTVL.

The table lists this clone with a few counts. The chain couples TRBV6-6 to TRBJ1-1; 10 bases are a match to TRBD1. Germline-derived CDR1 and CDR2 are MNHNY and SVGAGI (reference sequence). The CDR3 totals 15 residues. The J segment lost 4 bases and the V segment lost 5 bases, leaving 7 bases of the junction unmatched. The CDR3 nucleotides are TGTGCCAGCAGTAGATCGGGACAGGGGAGCACTGAAGCTTTCTTT. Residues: CASSRSGQGSTEAFF.

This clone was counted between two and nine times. CDR3 nucleotide sequence: TGTGCCAGCTCACCTTCAATGGGCAGCCAAGAGACCCAGTACTTC. As protein: CASSPSMGSQETQYF. This chain joins TRBV18 and TRBJ2-5, with D unclear. CDR3 length equals 15 residues. Looked up from germline, CDR1 is KGHSH and CDR2 is LQKENI. The V end was cut by 3 bases, the J end by 1 base, with 12 bases between.

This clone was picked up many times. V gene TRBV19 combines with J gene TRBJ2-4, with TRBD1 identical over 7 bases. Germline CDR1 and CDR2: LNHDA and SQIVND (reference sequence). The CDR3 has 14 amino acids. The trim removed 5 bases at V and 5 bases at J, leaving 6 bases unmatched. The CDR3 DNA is TGTGCCAGTAGTGTTACCGGGACAGAAAACATTCAGTACTTC. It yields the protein CASSVTGTENIQYF.

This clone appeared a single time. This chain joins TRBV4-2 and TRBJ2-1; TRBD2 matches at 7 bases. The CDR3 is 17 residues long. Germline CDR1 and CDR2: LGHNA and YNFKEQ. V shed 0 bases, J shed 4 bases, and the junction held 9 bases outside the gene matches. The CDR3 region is CASSQESGNLYYNEQFF. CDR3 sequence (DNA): TGTGCCAGCAGCCAAGAAAGCGGGAACCTCTATTACAATGAGCAGTTCTTC.

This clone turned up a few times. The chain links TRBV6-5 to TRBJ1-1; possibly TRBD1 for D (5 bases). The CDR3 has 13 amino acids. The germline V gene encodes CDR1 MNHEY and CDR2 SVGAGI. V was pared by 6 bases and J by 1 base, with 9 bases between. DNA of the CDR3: TGTGCCAGCAGGTCTCAGGGGAACACTGAAGCTTTCTTT. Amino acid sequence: CASRSQGNTEAFF.

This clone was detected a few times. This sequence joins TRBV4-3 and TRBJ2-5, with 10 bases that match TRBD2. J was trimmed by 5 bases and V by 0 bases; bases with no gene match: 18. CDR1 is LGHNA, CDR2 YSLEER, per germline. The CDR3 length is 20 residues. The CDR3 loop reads CASSQEWASGRGDQRETQYF. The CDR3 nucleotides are TGCGCCAGCAGCCAAGAGTGGGCTAGCGGGAGAGGGGACCAAAGGGAGACCCAGTACTTC.

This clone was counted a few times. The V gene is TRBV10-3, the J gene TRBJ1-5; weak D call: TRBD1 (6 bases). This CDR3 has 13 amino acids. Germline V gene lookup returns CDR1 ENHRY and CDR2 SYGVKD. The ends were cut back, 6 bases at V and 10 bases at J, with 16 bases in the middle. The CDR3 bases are TGTGCCATCAGCAAGGGGGGTGAAAGTCCCCAGCATTTT. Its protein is CAISKGGESPQHF.

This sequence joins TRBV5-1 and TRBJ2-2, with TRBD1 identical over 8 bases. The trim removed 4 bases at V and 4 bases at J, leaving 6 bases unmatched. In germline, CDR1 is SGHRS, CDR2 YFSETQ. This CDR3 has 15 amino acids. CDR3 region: CASSLSGQGTGELFF. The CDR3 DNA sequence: TGCGCCAGCAGCCTAAGCGGACAGGGCACCGGGGAGCTGTTTTTT.

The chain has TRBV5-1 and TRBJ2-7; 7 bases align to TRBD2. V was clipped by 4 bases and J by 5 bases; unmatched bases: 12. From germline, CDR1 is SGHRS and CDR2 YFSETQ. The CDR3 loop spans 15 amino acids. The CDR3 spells CASSEPKTSPHEQYF. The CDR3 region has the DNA TGCGCCAGCAGCGAGCCGAAGACTAGCCCCCACGAGCAGTACTTC.